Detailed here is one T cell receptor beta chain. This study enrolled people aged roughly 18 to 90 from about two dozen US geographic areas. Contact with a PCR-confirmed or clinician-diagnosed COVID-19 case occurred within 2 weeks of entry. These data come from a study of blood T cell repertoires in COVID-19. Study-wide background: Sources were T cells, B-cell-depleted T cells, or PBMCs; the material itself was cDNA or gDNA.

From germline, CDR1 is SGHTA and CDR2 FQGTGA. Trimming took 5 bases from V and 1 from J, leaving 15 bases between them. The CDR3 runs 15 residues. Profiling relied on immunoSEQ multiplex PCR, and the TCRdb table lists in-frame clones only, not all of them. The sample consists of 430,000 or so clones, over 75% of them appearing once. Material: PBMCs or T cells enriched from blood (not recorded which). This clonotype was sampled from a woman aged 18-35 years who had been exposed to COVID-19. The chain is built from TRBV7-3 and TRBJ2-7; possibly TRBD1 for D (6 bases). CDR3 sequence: CASSPPRQESYEQYF. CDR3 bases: TGTGCCAGCAGCCCCCCTAGACAGGAGTCCTACGAGCAGTACTTC.